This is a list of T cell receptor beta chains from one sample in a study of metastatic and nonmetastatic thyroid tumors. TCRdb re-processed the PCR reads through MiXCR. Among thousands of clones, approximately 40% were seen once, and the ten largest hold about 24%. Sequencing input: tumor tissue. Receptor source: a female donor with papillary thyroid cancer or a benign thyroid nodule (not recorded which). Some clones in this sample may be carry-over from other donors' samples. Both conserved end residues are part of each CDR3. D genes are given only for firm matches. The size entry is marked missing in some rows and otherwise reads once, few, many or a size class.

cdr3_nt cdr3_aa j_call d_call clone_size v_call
TGTGCCAGCAGCTTATCTTCCAGCGACACTGAAGCTTTCTTT CASSLSSSDTEAFF TRBJ1-1 - - TRBV7-9
TGTGCCAGCAGCTTGAAGGCAGCCGAAAAACTGTTTTTT CASSLKAAEKLFF TRBJ1-4 - many TRBV5-6
TGTGCCAGCTCACCACCCACAGCGGGAGTACGTGAGCAGTACTTC CASSPPTAGVREQYF TRBJ2-7 TRBD2 - TRBV18
TGTGCCAGCAGCTTAGTTGTATGCGGTAGCACAGATACGCAGTATTTT CASSLVVCGSTDTQYF TRBJ2-3 - - TRBV11-2
TGCAGTGCTTCCCCTTTAGGCAGACGGGCTGACGAGCAGTACTTC CSASPLGRRADEQYF TRBJ2-7 - once TRBV20-1
TGTGCCAGCAGCAGTAGGAAAGGACAGGCACTCTACGAGCAGTACTTC CASSSRKGQALYEQYF TRBJ2-7 TRBD1 - TRBV11-2
TGCGCCAGCAGCCCATCGACAGGGGGCATGGACACCATATATTTT CASSPSTGGMDTIYF TRBJ1-3 TRBD1 - TRBV5-1
TGCGCCAGCAGCCAAGAGAACCCAGGAAATGAAAAACTGTTTTTT CASSQENPGNEKLFF TRBJ1-4 - - TRBV4-3
TGTGCCAGCAGTCCCCCGGGTAGTCGGAACACTGAAGCTTTCTTT CASSPPGSRNTEAFF TRBJ1-1 - - TRBV6-1
TGTGCCAGTAGTATTATAGCGGGAGGGCGAGAGCAGTACTTC CASSIIAGGREQYF TRBJ2-7 TRBD2 few TRBV19
TGTGCCAGCAGTGCTAGCGGCTCCTACAATGAGCAGTTCTTC CASSASGSYNEQFF TRBJ2-1 TRBD2 - TRBV2
TGCAGTGCAAGCGACAGGGCTTCCTACGAGCAGTACTTC CSASDRASYEQYF TRBJ2-7 TRBD1 - TRBV20-1
TGCAGTGCTACAGGGGGCTATGGCTACACCTTC CSATGGYGYTF TRBJ1-2 TRBD1 - TRBV20-1
TGTGCCAGTAGTATAGATGGCACCGGGGAGCTGTTTTTT CASSIDGTGELFF TRBJ2-2 - few TRBV19
TGTGCCAGTAGTTACTATGGCTACACCTTC CASSYYGYTF TRBJ1-2 - few TRBV19
TGTGCCAGCAGGCGCGGATATAGGGGCACTGAAGCTTTCTTT CASRRGYRGTEAFF TRBJ1-1 - medium-sized TRBV7-2
TGCGCCAGCAGCCCATTTAACTCCTACAATGAGCAGTTCTTC CASSPFNSYNEQFF TRBJ2-1 - medium-sized TRBV5-1
TGCAGTGCACAAACAGGGGGCGCGGACCTTGAAGCTTTCTTT CSAQTGGADLEAFF TRBJ1-1 TRBD1 medium-sized TRBV20-1
TGTGCCAGCAGCCGACAGGGAACTCCTACAGATACGCAGTATTTT CASSRQGTPTDTQYF TRBJ2-3 TRBD1 - TRBV11-1
TGTGCCAGCAGCTTAGGGGGGGATTTAGTAGCTTTCTTT CASSLGGDLVAFF TRBJ1-1 - - TRBV7-2
TGTGCCAGCGGGCGGGGAGCCTACGAGCAGTACTTC CASGRGAYEQYF TRBJ2-7 - - TRBV6-1
TGTGCCAGCATCCAAGCCCTCCGGGACAGGGATGAAAAGCTGTTTTTT CASIQALRDRDEKLFF TRBJ1-4 TRBD1 - TRBV3-1
TGTGCCAGCTCTCGGACTTCAGGGGGAGTGGGAACCGGGGAGCTGTTTTTT CASSRTSGGVGTGELFF TRBJ2-2 TRBD1 - TRBV28
TGTGCCAGCAGTCCACCGGGGTCCGGGGGCTATGGCTCCTACAATGAGCAGTTCTTC CASSPPGSGGYGSYNEQFF TRBJ2-1 - - TRBV6-2/TRBV6-3
TGTGCCAGCAGTTTCAATCCTACTGGCTACGGTAGTGAGCAGTTCTTC CASSFNPTGYGSEQFF TRBJ2-1 - few TRBV6-1
TGTGCCAGTAGAGACAGGGTGAACACTGAAGCTTTCTTT CASRDRVNTEAFF TRBJ1-1 TRBD1 - TRBV6-1
TGTGCCAGCAGTCGGGTCGCCCCGACCTACGAGCAGTACTTC CASSRVAPTYEQYF TRBJ2-7 - few TRBV6-4
TGTGCCAGCAGTTACGGGGTGGATAATGAAAAACTGTTTTTT CASSYGVDNEKLFF TRBJ1-4 - medium-sized TRBV6-5
TGTGCCAGCAGTGGGACTAGAACCTCCTACAATGAGCAGTTCTTC CASSGTRTSYNEQFF TRBJ2-1 TRBD2 few TRBV6-1
TGTGCCAGCAGCGTTACCGGGACAGGGGGCGCGAACACCGGGGAGCTGTTTTTT CASSVTGTGGANTGELFF TRBJ2-2 TRBD1 - TRBV9
TGTGCCAGTAAAAGACCCATTACGAACACTGAAGCTTTCTTT CASKRPITNTEAFF TRBJ1-1 - - TRBV28
TGTGCCTGGAGTGCCTGGGGCGACACTGAAGCTTTCTTT CAWSAWGDTEAFF TRBJ1-1 - many TRBV30
TGTGCCAGCAGTTACTCGTTAGATACGCAGTATTTT CASSYSLDTQYF TRBJ2-3 - few TRBV6-2/TRBV6-3
TGTGCCAGCAGTTTAAGGACAGGCGAAGAGCAAGCTTTCTTT CASSLRTGEEQAFF TRBJ1-1 TRBD1 few TRBV28
- CASSVAIGASRGGIF TRBJ2-1 - medium-sized TRBV9
TGTGCCAGAAGCTTGGGACCCCAACACAGCAATGAGCAGTTCTTC CARSLGPQHSNEQFF TRBJ2-1 - - TRBV7-2
TGCGCCAGCAGCCCAGGCGTGGGCGGCTCCTACGAGCAGTACTTC CASSPGVGGSYEQYF TRBJ2-7 - few TRBV7-6
TGCGCCAGCAGCCCTACTACTATAGCGACCAATGAGCAGTTCTTC CASSPTTIATNEQFF TRBJ2-1 - few TRBV5-1
TGTGCCTGGAGTGTGCTCGGATGGAGGAGCTCTGGAAACACCATATATTTT CAWSVLGWRSSGNTIYF TRBJ1-3 - - TRBV30
TGTGCCTGGAGTACTCCAGGGGGGAGGGAAAAACTGTTTTTT CAWSTPGGREKLFF TRBJ1-4 TRBD1 - TRBV30
TGTGCCAGCAGTGAGCGGGAGGACACAGATACGCAGTATTTT CASSEREDTDTQYF TRBJ2-3 TRBD2 medium-sized TRBV2
TGCAGTTCCGCCGGGACTACCACAGATACGCAGTATTTT CSSAGTTTDTQYF TRBJ2-3 TRBD2 medium-sized TRBV20-1
TGCAGTGCTCCATCGGGACGCCTCGCCTACGAGCAGTACTTC CSAPSGRLAYEQYF TRBJ2-7 - - TRBV20-1
TGTGCCAGCAGCCGAGGGACTAGCGGGAGGAGCTTGACAGATACGCAGTATTTT CASSRGTSGRSLTDTQYF TRBJ2-3 TRBD2 medium-sized TRBV5-6
TGTGCCAGCAGTTATGGACTAGCGGGCCCGACCGGGGAGCTGTTTTTT CASSYGLAGPTGELFF TRBJ2-2 TRBD2 - TRBV6-6
TGTGCCAGCAGACCGCTAGCGGCCACCTACGAGCAGTACTTC CASRPLAATYEQYF TRBJ2-7 TRBD2 few TRBV28
TGTGCCACCAGTGATTGGGACAGCCCCTCCTACGAGCAGTACTTC CATSDWDSPSYEQYF TRBJ2-7 TRBD1 few TRBV24-1
TGCAGTGCTAGAAGGAGCTCCTACAATGAGCAGTTCTTC CSARRSSYNEQFF TRBJ2-1 - few TRBV20-1
TGCGCCAGCAGTTCGGACAGGGGGTCTGATAATTCACCCCTCCACTTT CASSSDRGSDNSPLHF TRBJ1-6 TRBD1 - TRBV5-1
TGTGCCAGCAGTGACACAGGGGTCATCCACGAGCAGTACTTC CASSDTGVIHEQYF TRBJ2-7 TRBD1 few TRBV12-3/TRBV12-4